The rows below give T cell receptor beta chains drawn from one sample of a study of PD-1 blockade in classical Hodgkin lymphoma. Clones were sequenced by immunoSEQ multiplex PCR, and TCRdb holds only the in-frame ones, with some missing. This table has approximately 27,000 clones, under 90% appearing once. The sample was peripheral blood mononuclear cells (PBMCs), taken at baseline. The receptors derive from a human donor with classical Hodgkin lymphoma. CDR3s include the opening cysteine and the closing phenylalanine or tryptophan. A D gene is named only where the DNA matches it firmly. A clone size is listed for some rows: how often the clone was seen (once, few, many), or a class if it is expanded.

j_call	clone_size	v_call	d_call	cdr3_nt	cdr3_aa
TRBJ2-2	once	TRBV6-1	.	TGTGCCAGCAGTGAAGTAGGAGGGGGCACCGGGGAGCTGTTTTTT	CASSEVGGGTGELFF
TRBJ1-3	.	TRBV6-5	.	TGTGCCACGCTAGACTCTGGAAACACCATATATTTT	CATLDSGNTIYF
TRBJ2-3	once	TRBV6-5	.	TGTGCCAGCAGACGGGACACCACAGATACGCAGTATTTT	CASRRDTTDTQYF
TRBJ2-5	.	TRBV19	.	TGTGCCAGTAGTATTGCCCTGGGGGCCTGGGAGACCCAGTACTTC	CASSIALGAWETQYF
TRBJ1-3	.	TRBV10-3	TRBD1	TGTGCCATCAGTGAGCCGGGACAGGGAAACACCATATATTTT	CAISEPGQGNTIYF
TRBJ1-5	.	TRBV6-1	.	TGTGCCAGCAGTGAAGGATGGGCCCAGCCCCAGCATTTT	CASSEGWAQPQHF
TRBJ1-6	.	TRBV5-1	.	TGCGCCAGCAGCTTGATTACCACCGGTTCGGGACAACAGCCTAATTCACCCCTCCACTTT	CASSLITTGSGQQPNSPLHF
TRBJ1-1	.	TRBV6-4	.	TGTGCCAGCAGAATTCCTAAAAGGGCGGGGTTAGTGGACACTGAAGCTTTCTTT	CASRIPKRAGLVDTEAFF
TRBJ2-5	.	TRBV5-1	.	TGCGCCAGCAGCTTGGCCTCGGCGGAAGAGACCCAGTACTTC	CASSLASAEETQYF
TRBJ1-2	.	TRBV7-9	TRBD1	TGTGCCAGCAGCCTCTCCGGGACAGCGGGTGGCTACACCTTC	CASSLSGTAGGYTF
TRBJ1-4	.	TRBV5-1	TRBD1	TGCGCCAGCAGCTTACAGGGGCGGGCTAATGAAAAACTGTTTTTT	CASSLQGRANEKLFF
TRBJ1-1	.	TRBV5-1	.	TGCGCCAGCAGCTTGGAATCGGTTCGGGGCACTGAAGCTTTCTTT	CASSLESVRGTEAFF
TRBJ2-1	.	TRBV5-1	.	TGCGCCAGCAGTCTTCAGGAGACCTACAATGAGCAGTTCTTC	CASSLQETYNEQFF
TRBJ2-5	.	TRBV6-5	.	TGTGCCACCTCGGGAGTGAAGAGCAGAGAGACCCAGTACTTC	CATSGVKSRETQYF
TRBJ2-3	.	TRBV5-1	.	TGCGCCAGCAGCTTGGTAGGGTTGGGGACAGATACGCAGTATTTT	CASSLVGLGTDTQYF
TRBJ1-1	.	TRBV28	TRBD1	TGTGCCAGCTGGGACAGTTTTATGAACACTGAAGCTTTCTTT	CASWDSFMNTEAFF
TRBJ2-5	.	TRBV5-1	.	TGCGCCAGCAGCCCTGCCCTGGAGACCCAGTACTTC	CASSPALETQYF
TRBJ2-1	.	TRBV5-1	TRBD2	TGCGCCAGCAGCCCCATCAGCGGGGGGCCGATGAATGAGCAGTTCTTC	CASSPISGGPMNEQFF